Only a few counts were recorded for the clone carrying this T cell receptor (delta chain). TCRdb pairs this DNA with a much larger clone's protein that differs at residue 15, likely a read error; the protein shown was translated from the DNA. These data come from a study of γδ T cells in repeated Plasmodium falciparum infection. As for the study in general: Malian children with intense seasonal malaria exposure were compared with matched Australian children.

The V and J ends lost 2 bases and 7 bases, in that order; junction bases with no gene match: 17. The V gene's germline CDR1 is TSWWSYY and CDR2 QGS. This CDR3 is 19 amino acids long. Gammadelta T cells were flow-sorted from PBMC into Vgamma9/Vdelta2+ and Vdelta2-negative populations for bulk analysis. TCRdb re-called clones from the multiplex PCR reads using CATT. This table has 85,000 to 100,000 delta-chain clones, approximately 0.92% appearing once. The specimen sequenced was gamma-delta T cells from blood. This TCR was recovered from a pool of human donors (malaria-infected and uninfected, not separated). The gene calls are TRDV1 and TRDJ1, with 12 bases lining up with TRDD3. No J gene is reported in TCRdb; it was inferred here by comparing the DNA with germline. The CDR3 protein is CALGELPSFLWGIRSKLIF. For the CDR3, the DNA is TGTGCTCTTGGGGAATTACCGAGCTTCCTCTGGGGGATACGCTCTAAACTCATCTTT.